Below, 31 T cell receptor beta chains from the same sample are listed, as sequenced in a study of T cell repertoires in cytomegalovirus infection (dated by TCRdb to between 2018 and 2021). What this sample's treatment or condition label stands for: in vitro stimulation with specific CMV peptide epitopes to enrich CMV-specific T cells. Sequencing used an Illumina HiSeq 1500. TCRdb ran its own pipeline on the public reads, namely fastp trimming at Q25 and MiXCR clone calling, and kept in-frame beta chains. Rows are combined by CDR3 protein, so each entry shows the most common genes and DNA. For this sample the table gives some 350,000 distinct CDR3 sequences, of which 29% were detected only once. Together, the top ten hold roughly 20% of the sample. The antigens these receptors bind are not known. The source material was cultured PBMCs, sampled from culture after CMV antigen stimulation. The receptors originated from a human donor in good health (CMV status not recorded). Some clones in this sample may be carry-over from other donors' samples.

This clonotype was observed a few times. The chain has TRBV6-6 and TRBJ1-3; 9 nucleotides agree with TRBD1. CDR1 is MNHNY and CDR2 is SVGAGI in the germline V gene (reference sequence). J was trimmed by 0 bases and V by 5 bases; bases with no gene match: 8. CDR3 length: 17 amino acids. CDR3 nucleotides: TGTGCCAGCAGTCGGGGACAGGGAGTAGGCTCTGGAAACACCATATATTTT. This sequence encodes CASSRGQGVGSGNTIYF.

In its sample, this clonotype was seen many times. The chain has TRBV7-8 and TRBJ2-7; a possible D gene is TRBD1 (5 bases). The V and J ends lost 1 base and 6 bases respectively, with 16 bases between them. The CDR3 covers 15 residues. The germline gives CDR1 SGHVS, CDR2 FQNEAQ. The CDR3 sequence: CASSLVQGLALEQYF. The CDR3 nucleotides are TGTGCCAGCAGCTTAGTTCAGGGCCTGGCCCTCGAGCAGTACTTC.

The gene calls are TRBV7-6 and TRBJ2-1; possibly TRBD2 for D (7 bases). Germline values: CDR1 SGHVS, CDR2 FNYEAQ. Deletions cut 5 bases from V and 5 bases from J, with 16 bases between. This CDR3 spans 15 amino acids. CDR3: CASSLEGGPNNEQFF. Here the CDR3 DNA reads TGTGCCAGCAGCCTCGAGGGGGGGCCCAACAATGAGCAGTTCTTC.

Worth noting for this clonotype: A read error may explain this, as a much larger clone is one base away. V and J are TRBV7-2 and TRBJ1-4, with a possible D match to TRBD1 (6 bases). With 5 bases removed from V and 10 bases from J, the gap between germline ends came to 20 bases. Germline V CDR1 and CDR2: SGHTA, FQGNSA. CDR3 length: 15 amino acids. The CDR3 here is CASSLRRGARGKLFF. The CDR3 DNA reads TGTGCCAGCAGCCTTAGGAGGGGGGCTCGGGGAAAACTGTTTTTT.

V and J are TRBV12-3 or TRBV12-4 and TRBJ2-7; the D gene is possibly TRBD2 (6 bases). The CDR3 has 19 residues. V gave up 2 bases and J gave up 0 bases, with 23 bases separating them. CDR3 DNA: TGTGCCAGCAGTTTACGTGGCGGGGAGACATTCCGAAGCTCCTACGAGCAGTACTTC. Residues: CASSLRGGETFRSSYEQYF.

This clonotype was found a few times. V usage is TRBV7-9 and J usage is TRBJ2-5; 9 bases are shared with TRBD1. J gave up 5 bases and V 5 bases, and 15 bases lay outside the gene matches. CDR1 and CDR2 from the germline V gene are SEHNR and FQNEAQ (reference sequence). This CDR3 is 17 amino acids long. This CDR3 reads CASSRPGTGRGSETQYF. The CDR3 DNA reads as TGTGCCAGCAGCCGTCCCGGGACAGGGAGAGGTTCCGAGACCCAGTACTTC.

The chain combines TRBV12-5 with TRBJ1-1; TRBD1 aligns across 7 bases. The CDR3 sequence is 16 residues long. Unmatched junction bases numbered 9, after V lost 3 bases and J lost 2 bases. The germline gives CDR1 LGHNT, CDR2 FRNRAP. CDR3 region: CASGLPGTDRNTEAFF. CDR3 nucleotide sequence: TGTGCTAGTGGTTTACCCGGGACAGACAGAAACACTGAAGCTTTCTTT.

The chain recombines TRBV28 with TRBJ1-1; 7 nucleotides agree with TRBD1. Germline CDR1 MDHEN, CDR2 SYDVKM. V lost 6 bases to trimming and J lost 2 bases; unmatched junction nucleotides: 12. CDR3 size: 16 residues. The CDR3 here is CASRGGEGTGNTEAFF. CDR3 DNA: TGTGCCAGCAGAGGGGGCGAGGGGACGGGTAACACTGAAGCTTTCTTT.

This clonotype was counted at least ten times. The CDR3: CASRPLAANTGELFF. The CDR3 coding sequence is TGTGCCAGCAGGCCACTAGCGGCTAACACCGGGGAGCTGTTTTTT. V gene TRBV7-6 combines with J gene TRBJ2-2; the match to TRBD2 covers 8 bases. V dropped 6 bases and J dropped 2; count of bases not matched to a gene: 5. This CDR3 contains 15 residues. Germline V gene data show CDR1 as SGHVS and CDR2 as FNYEAQ.

The gene calls are TRBV28 and TRBJ1-3, with TRBD1 as a possible D gene (6 bases). The germline CDR1 and CDR2 sequences are MDHEN and SYDVKM. V lost 2 bases and J lost 8, with 10 bases in between. The length of the CDR3 is 13 residues. CDR3: CASSLLQGDTIYF. CDR3 sequence (DNA): TGTGCCAGCAGTTTACTACAGGGTGACACCATATATTTT.

This clonotype was seen a few times. J is TRBJ2-1 and V is TRBV7-3; TRBD1 matches at 8 bases. From germline, CDR1 is SGHTA and CDR2 FQGTGA. CDR3 size: 14 residues. With 2 bases clipped from V and 7 bases from J, the junction kept 4 bases outside the gene matches. CDR3 DNA sequence: TGTGCCAGCAGCTTACGGGACAGGAGTAATGAGCAGTTCTTC. Encoded protein: CASSLRDRSNEQFF.

This clonotype was recorded only once. V gene TRBV10-3 combines with J gene TRBJ2-1, with 16 bases identical to TRBD2. Germline V CDR1 and CDR2: ENHRY, SYGVKD. V shed 4 bases, J shed 9 bases, and the junction held 6 bases outside the gene matches. The CDR3 covers 16 residues. DNA for the CDR3: TGTGCCATCAGTGGGGGACTAGCGGGGGGGTCTGGTGAGCAGTTCTTC. Protein product: CAISGGLAGGSGEQFF.

This clonotype has just a few counts. The rearrangement joins TRBV20-1 to TRBJ1-1; D may be TRBD1 (6 bases). CDR3 length: 16 residues. V was trimmed by 1 base and J by 0 bases, leaving 15 bases between them. Looked up from germline, CDR1 is DFQATT and CDR2 is SNEGSKA (reference sequence). The CDR3 DNA follows: TGCAGTGCTAGAGTCGCTGGACAGCGAATGAACACTGAAGCTTTCTTT. It specifies CSARVAGQRMNTEAFF.

This clonotype showed up many times. The chain couples TRBV7-2 to TRBJ2-7, with D uncertain. V was cut by 5 bases and J by 4 bases, with 12 bases left in between. The germline gives CDR1 SGHTA, CDR2 FQGNSA. CDR3 length: 13 amino acids. The CDR3 DNA reads as TGTGCCAGCAGCCCGGACGGCTTTTACGAGCAGTACTTC. Amino acid sequence: CASSPDGFYEQYF.

The chain couples TRBV28 to TRBJ1-2; D perhaps matches TRBD1 (6 bases). In germline, CDR1 is MDHEN, CDR2 SYDVKM. This CDR3 is built from 16 residues. V shed 1 base and J shed 8 bases, with 20 bases lying between them. The CDR3 loop reads CASSLFSGTLGVGYTF. In nucleotides, the CDR3 is TGTGCCAGCAGTTTATTCTCCGGGACACTCGGGGTGGGCTACACCTTC.

The chain employs TRBV2 and TRBJ2-1; 12 bases line up with TRBD2. The CDR3 is 14 amino acids. Germline CDR1 SNHLY, CDR2 FYNNEI. V was pared by 7 bases and J by 9 bases, with 7 bases of the junction left unmatched. This CDR3 reads CASNLLAGGSEQFF. The CDR3 bases are TGTGCCAGCAACCTACTAGCGGGAGGTTCTGAGCAGTTCTTC.

The chain links TRBV27 to TRBJ2-5; 8 bases are a match to TRBD2. The CDR3 covers 17 residues. From germline, CDR1 is MNHEY and CDR2 SMNVEV (reference sequence). V lost 5 bases, J lost 2 bases, and 13 bases stayed unmatched. CDR3 residues: CASSLSHFSGIQETQYF. The CDR3 region has the DNA TGTGCCAGCAGTCTCTCACACTTTAGCGGGATTCAAGAGACCCAGTACTTC.

This clonotype was counted a few times. The chain recombines TRBV6-5 with TRBJ2-3, with 9 bases identical to TRBD2. The CDR3 is 17 amino acids. V lost 6 bases to trimming and J lost 0 bases; unmatched junction nucleotides: 10. Per germline, CDR1 MNHEY and CDR2 SVGAGI. As DNA, the CDR3 is TGTGCCAGCAGAGCTCCTAGCGGGATCCCTAGCACAGATACGCAGTATTTT. Translating it yields CASRAPSGIPSTDTQYF.

The chain links TRBV12-3 or TRBV12-4 to TRBJ1-6; 10 bases are a match to TRBD1. The trim removed 6 bases at V and 6 bases at J, leaving 5 bases unmatched. The CDR3 extends over 15 amino acids. The CDR3 reads CASSEGTGVNSPLHF. CDR3 sequence (DNA): TGTGCCAGCAGCGAAGGGACAGGGGTTAATTCACCCCTCCACTTT.

The chain joins TRBV4-2 to TRBJ2-7, with 10 bases that match TRBD2. Germline V CDR1 and CDR2: LGHNA, YNFKEQ. V dropped 0 bases and J dropped 6; count of bases not matched to a gene: 5. The CDR3 extends over 15 amino acids. The CDR3 nucleotides are TGTGCCAGCAGCCAAGAGATAGCGGGAGGTTCCGAGCAGTACTTC. Encoded protein: CASSQEIAGGSEQYF.

This clonotype was observed at least ten times. The chain joins TRBV7-2 to TRBJ1-1; D perhaps matches TRBD1 (5 bases). V was pared by 2 bases and J by 0 bases, with 10 bases between. The germline V gene has CDR1 SGHTA and CDR2 FQGNSA. The CDR3 is 15 residues long. In nucleotides, the CDR3 is TGTGCCAGCAGCTTAAGGGGTGGGATGAACACTGAAGCTTTCTTT. Amino acids: CASSLRGGMNTEAFF.

This clonotype was counted only a few times. The genes are TRBV27 and TRBJ1-5, with 7 bases fitting TRBD1. Trimming took 4 bases from V and 7 from J; bases not matched to a gene: 13. The CDR3 covers 16 residues. Per the germline V gene, CDR1 is MNHEY and CDR2 is SMNVEV (reference sequence). The CDR3 sequence is CASSSSSDRVDQPQHF. In nucleotides, the CDR3 is TGTGCCAGCAGTTCTAGTTCCGACAGGGTCGACCAGCCCCAGCATTTT.

This chain uses TRBV7-2 with TRBJ2-1; 8 nucleotides align to TRBD1. The CDR3 runs 13 residues. The junction had 4 bases not matched to a gene; V was cut back by 3 bases and J by 9 bases. CDR1 is SGHTA and CDR2 is FQGNSA in the germline V gene. The CDR3 bases are TGTGCCAGCAGCTTTCAGGGGGCGAGTGAGCAGTTCTTC. It is translated as CASSFQGASEQFF.

The V and J genes are TRBV5-6 and TRBJ1-1, with 10 bases identical to TRBD1. The CDR3 has 15 residues. Germline CDR1 is SGHDT and CDR2 is YYEEEE. Germline trimming cut 4 bases from V and 4 bases from J; bases unmatched to any gene: 7. The CDR3 sequence is CASSPRTGGITEAFF. CDR3 DNA sequence: TGTGCCAGCAGCCCCCGGACAGGGGGAATCACTGAAGCTTTCTTT. The full variable domain, in which reference TRBV5-6 and TRBJ1-1 provide the parts outside the CDR3, is DAGVTQSPTHLIKTRGQQVTLRCSPKSGHDTVSWYQQALGQGPQFIFQYYEEEERQRGNFPDRFSGHQFPNYSSELNVNALLLGDSALYLCASSPRTGGITEAFFGQGTRLTVV.

This clonotype is a singleton in its sample. V and J are TRBV27 and TRBJ1-1; TRBD1 matches 7 bases. The CDR3 is 18 amino acids. In germline, CDR1 is MNHEY, CDR2 SMNVEV (reference sequence). The J segment lost 1 base and the V segment lost 5 bases, leaving 16 bases of the junction unmatched. The CDR3 here is CASSNEDRIGLRNTEAFF. Here the CDR3 DNA reads TGTGCCAGCAGTAACGAGGACAGGATCGGGCTTAGGAACACTGAAGCTTTCTTT.

Only a few counts were recorded for this clonotype. This chain connects TRBV12-3 or TRBV12-4 to TRBJ2-2; 8 bases fit TRBD2. This CDR3 comprises 13 residues. V shed 10 bases and J 3 bases; nucleotides not matched to a gene: 4. Here the CDR3 DNA reads TGTGCCACCCAGCGGGAGTACACCGGGGAGCTGTTTTTT. It specifies CATQREYTGELFF.

This chain links TRBV24-1 with TRBJ2-3, with D perhaps TRBD2 (5 bases). Germline V gene sequence: CDR1 KGHDR, CDR2 SFDVKD. The CDR3 length is 15 residues. V lost 1 base and J lost 2, with 9 bases in between. CDR3 protein: CATSDFVGDTDTQYF. DNA for the CDR3: TGTGCCACCAGTGATTTTGTCGGGGACACAGATACGCAGTATTTT.

This clonotype was detected only a few times. The chain combines TRBV6-6 with TRBJ2-2; D is uncertain. Looked up from germline, CDR1 is MNHNY and CDR2 is SVGAGI (reference sequence). V was cut by 0 bases and J by 1 base, with 3 bases left in between. The CDR3 is 14 residues long. CDR3 coding DNA: TGTGCCAGCAGTTACTCGGGGAACACCGGGGAGCTGTTTTTT. Residues: CASSYSGNTGELFF.

The chain couples TRBV28 to TRBJ1-5; D gene uncertain. This CDR3 is 14 amino acids long. Deletions cut 10 bases from V and 6 bases from J, with 19 bases between. The germline CDR1 and CDR2 sequences are MDHEN and SYDVKM. CDR3 nucleotides: TGTGCCACCTCCTCCCGCGCCGGGATTCAGCCCCAGCATTTT. This gives the protein CATSSRAGIQPQHF.

The sample holds a few counts of this clonotype. The V call is TRBV18, the J call TRBJ1-1, with D maybe TRBD1 (6 bases). The V end was cut by 4 bases, the J end by 5 bases, with 11 bases between. The CDR3 is 13 amino acids. Germline CDR1 reads KGHSH; CDR2 reads LQKENI. The CDR3 DNA is TGTGCCAGCTCACAGGGACAAGTAACTGAAGCTTTCTTT. As protein: CASSQGQVTEAFF. The variable domain in full, completed from reference TRBV18 and TRBJ1-1, reads NAGVMQNPRHLVRRRGQEARLRCSPMKGHSHVYWYRQLPEEGLKFMVYLQKENIIDESGMPKERFSAEFPKEGPSILRIQQVVRGDSAAYFCASSQGQVTEAFFGQGTRLTVV.

The sample holds many counts of this clonotype. The V call is TRBV7-6, the J call TRBJ2-2, with TRBD2 matching 9 bases. The germline V gene encodes CDR1 SGHVS and CDR2 FNYEAQ. Losses at the gene ends were 4 bases for V and 5 bases for J; bases not matched to a gene: 8. CDR3 length equals 16 residues. As DNA, the CDR3 is TGTGCCAGCAGCTCTTTAGCGGGAGTGGAAACCGGGGAGCTGTTTTTT. Translating gives CASSSLAGVETGELFF.